The 22 T cell receptor beta chains listed next were all sequenced from one sample in a study of blood T cell repertoires in COVID-19. This table comes from immunoSEQ multiplex PCR, and its TCRdb copy is limited to in-frame clones, with some not included. The sample holds 350,000 to 400,000 clones, around 90% seen once. Input material: PBMCs or T cells enriched from blood (not recorded which). The source of these receptors is a woman aged 18-29 years who had recovered from COVID-19.

The V call is TRBV19, the J call TRBJ2-7, with D maybe TRBD2 (5 bases). CDR1 and CDR2 from the germline V gene are LNHDA and SQIVND (reference sequence). The CDR3 is 17 amino acids. The V gene lost 5 bases and the J gene lost 5 bases, with 25 bases spanning the gap. The CDR3 DNA sequence: TGTGCCAGTAGTGAGTCGGGATATACACGCCGATCCCACGAGCAGTACTTC. This codes for CASSESGYTRRSHEQYF.

This chain's CDR3 is CASSIVGWRGSYNEQFF. The CDR3, as DNA: TGTGCCAGTAGTATAGTCGGGTGGCGGGGCTCCTACAATGAGCAGTTCTTC. This chain connects TRBV19 to TRBJ2-1; a weak D match, TRBD2 (6 bases). Trimming removed 1 base at V and 0 bases at J, with 13 bases between. Germline assignment: CDR1 LNHDA and CDR2 SQIVND (reference sequence). This CDR3 has 17 amino acids.

The rearrangement links TRBV27 to TRBJ1-1, with 10 bases aligning to TRBD1. J lost 5 bases, V lost 6 bases, and 3 bases had no gene match. The CDR3 is made up of 13 amino acids. Germline-derived CDR1 and CDR2 are MNHEY and SMNVEV (reference sequence). The CDR3 spells CASRTGGRTEAFF. The CDR3 bases are TGTGCCAGCAGGACAGGGGGCCGGACTGAAGCTTTCTTT.

The CDR3 loop is CASSLGLAGLTDTQYF. Written as DNA, the CDR3 is TGTGCCAGCTCACTGGGACTAGCGGGACTCACAGATACGCAGTATTTT. The chain combines TRBV18 with TRBJ2-3; 13 bases agree with TRBD2. V gave up 4 bases and J gave up 2 bases; unmatched junction bases: 3. This CDR3 spans 16 amino acids. Germline V gene sequence: CDR1 KGHSH, CDR2 LQKENI.

This clone was seen more than once but under ten times. The genes are TRBV2 and TRBJ1-5; 9 nucleotides agree with TRBD1. Germline V gives CDR1 SNHLY, CDR2 FYNNEI. The CDR3 has 13 residues. Losses at the gene ends were 6 bases for V and 6 bases for J; bases not matched to a gene: 3. CDR3: CASRDRGGQPQHF. CDR3 sequence (DNA): TGTGCCAGCAGGGACAGGGGTGGTCAGCCCCAGCATTTT.

J is TRBJ2-3 and V is TRBV3-1 (or the pseudogene TRBV3-2); TRBD1 aligns across 7 bases. CDR3 length: 18 residues. Germline CDR1 is LGHDT and CDR2 is YNNKEL (reference sequence). The junction had 15 bases not matched to a gene; V was cut back by 2 bases and J by 4 bases. DNA of the CDR3: TGTGCCAGCAGCCAACCCGGGACAGTAGAGGGGGTGGCAGATACGCAGTATTTT. It is translated as CASSQPGTVEGVADTQYF.

The chain couples TRBV5-5 to TRBJ2-7; D is possibly TRBD1 (6 bases). The CDR3 extends over 14 amino acids. V was trimmed by 2 bases and J by 3 bases, leaving 12 bases between them. Germline values: CDR1 SGHKS, CDR2 YYEKEE (reference sequence). This CDR3 reads CASSFNREGYEQYF. CDR3 DNA sequence: TGTGCCAGCAGCTTTAACAGGGAAGGCTACGAGCAGTACTTC.

The V gene is TRBV19, the J gene TRBJ2-7, with D possibly being TRBD1 (5 bases). V was pared by 2 bases and J by 7 bases, with 12 bases between. CDR3 length: 13 residues. Germline CDR1 and CDR2: LNHDA and SQIVND (reference sequence). CDR3 bases: TGTGCCAGTAGTATAATAACAGGTGGGGAGCAGTACTTC. It translates to CASSIITGGEQYF.

This clone was seen once. J is TRBJ1-6 and V is TRBV7-8; D gene unclear. The ends were cut back, 5 bases at V and 6 bases at J, with 11 bases in the middle. Germline CDR1 reads SGHVS; CDR2 reads FQNEAQ. The CDR3 extends over 14 amino acids. DNA of the CDR3: TGTGCCAGCAGCCACGGGAATGGTAATTCACCCCTCCACTTT. Amino acids: CASSHGNGNSPLHF.

This clone was found once. This chain links TRBV5-1 with TRBJ1-4, with D possibly matching TRBD1 (5 bases). The CDR3 runs 15 residues. Germline lookup yields CDR1 SGHRS and CDR2 YFSETQ. Trimming stripped 5 bases from V and 5 bases from J, with 16 bases between. The CDR3 protein is CASRNEQAKNEKLFF. The CDR3, as DNA: TGCGCCAGCAGAAATGAACAGGCGAAAAATGAAAAACTGTTTTTT.

The CDR3 here is CASSVLAGGLQETQYF. CDR3 DNA: TGTGCCAGCAGTGTACTAGCGGGGGGACTACAAGAGACCCAGTACTTC. The V and J genes are TRBV2 and TRBJ2-5; 12 bases map to TRBD2. The germline V gene has CDR1 SNHLY and CDR2 FYNNEI. J lost 2 bases, V lost 4 bases, and 5 bases had no gene match. This CDR3 has 16 residues.

The sample holds a few counts of this clone. The chain employs TRBV27 and TRBJ1-1; TRBD1 might be the D (5 bases). This CDR3 is built from 14 residues. V lost 0 bases and J 2 bases, leaving 7 bases between the germline ends. CDR1 is MNHEY and CDR2 is SMNVEV in the germline V gene (reference sequence). CDR3 in amino acids: CASSLSRVNTEAFF. CDR3 DNA sequence: TGTGCCAGCAGTTTATCCAGGGTTAACACTGAAGCTTTCTTT.

This clone appeared a single time. The chain couples TRBV9 to TRBJ1-2, with 11 bases that match TRBD1. The V segment lost 0 bases and the J segment 4 bases; nucleotides outside the gene matches: 2. The V gene's germline CDR1 is SGDLS and CDR2 YYNGEE. The CDR3 has 15 residues. CDR3 protein: CASSVGGQGAYGYTF. Here the CDR3 DNA reads TGTGCCAGCAGCGTAGGAGGACAGGGGGCCTATGGCTACACCTTC.

CDR3: CASSPKATGSYGYTF. CDR3 nucleotide sequence: TGTGCCAGCAGCCCCAAGGCGACAGGGAGCTATGGCTACACCTTC. The V gene is TRBV7-6, the J gene TRBJ1-2; TRBD1 agrees at 7 bases. The V and J ends lost 5 bases and 4 bases, in that order; junction bases with no gene match: 10. There are 15 residues in the CDR3. CDR1 and CDR2 (germline): SGHVS, FNYEAQ.

The chain couples TRBV25-1 to TRBJ2-7; 7 nucleotides line up with TRBD1. The CDR3 is 14 residues long. Germline CDR1 and CDR2: MGHDK and SYGVNS. Trimming at V came to 2 bases and at J to 5 bases, leaving 6 bases not matched to a gene. The CDR3 region is CASSERDSFNEQYF. CDR3 bases: TGTGCCAGCAGTGAACGGGACAGTTTCAACGAGCAGTACTTC.

This chain links TRBV6-6 with TRBJ2-7, with 9 nucleotides matching TRBD1. From germline, CDR1 is MNHNY and CDR2 SVGAGI (reference sequence). This CDR3 spans 13 amino acids. V trimming: 2 bases; J trimming: 5 bases; junction bases outside the gene matches: 1. CDR3 residues: CASSYRQGDEQYF. The CDR3 DNA reads TGTGCCAGCAGTTACCGACAGGGGGACGAGCAGTACTTC.

Only one count was recorded for this clone. The V gene is TRBV30, the J gene TRBJ1-6; no firm D call. V was shortened by 0 bases and J by 6 bases, with 9 bases between the two germline ends. The length of the CDR3 is 14 residues. CDR1 GTSNPN and CDR2 SVGIG come from the germline V gene (reference sequence). The CDR3 DNA reads as TGTGCCTGGAGTGTACAGACCGCTAATTCACCCCTCCACTTT. Its translation: CAWSVQTANSPLHF.

The chain employs TRBV30 and TRBJ1-1, with D possibly being TRBD1 (6 bases). Germline CDR1 is GTSNPN and CDR2 is SVGIG (reference sequence). V was clipped by 0 bases and J by 4 bases, with 9 bases between them. CDR3 length equals 13 residues. CDR3 sequence (DNA): TGTGCCTGGAGTGTAAACAGGGTCACTGAAGCTTTCTTT. This codes for CAWSVNRVTEAFF.

CDR3 amino acids: CAISDTGNGYTF. The CDR3 nucleotides are TGTGCCATCAGTGATACGGGGAACGGCTACACCTTC. This chain links TRBV10-3 with TRBJ1-2; D remains ambiguous. The CDR3 consists of 12 residues. Trimming took 3 bases from V and 8 from J, leaving 10 bases between them. The germline CDR1 and CDR2 sequences are ENHRY and SYGVKD.

V is TRBV24-1 and J is TRBJ2-1; maybe TRBD1 (5 bases). V was pared by 4 bases and J by 6 bases, with 12 bases between. The CDR3 covers 14 residues. Germline V lookup: CDR1 KGHDR, CDR2 SFDVKD. The CDR3 nucleotides read TGTGCCACCAGTGACCGCCGACAGCTCAATGAGCAGTTCTTC. Its protein is CATSDRRQLNEQFF.

The chain has TRBV2 and TRBJ1-6, with D tentatively TRBD1 (5 bases). With 3 bases removed from V and 9 bases from J, the gap between germline ends came to 18 bases. This CDR3 is 16 amino acids long. CDR1 SNHLY and CDR2 FYNNEI come from the germline V gene. The CDR3 reads CASSETGPNGGSPLHF. As DNA, the CDR3 is TGTGCCAGCAGTGAGACCGGGCCTAACGGGGGTTCACCCCTCCACTTT.

This sequence joins TRBV5-5 and TRBJ2-7; D perhaps matches TRBD1 (6 bases). CDR3 length: 15 amino acids. Germline V gene lookup returns CDR1 SGHKS and CDR2 YYEKEE (reference sequence). Trimming cost V 0 bases and J 3 bases, with 13 bases left between them. The CDR3 loop reads CASSLASGDVYEQYF. CDR3 nucleotide sequence: TGTGCCAGCAGCTTGGCTTCAGGGGATGTCTACGAGCAGTACTTC.